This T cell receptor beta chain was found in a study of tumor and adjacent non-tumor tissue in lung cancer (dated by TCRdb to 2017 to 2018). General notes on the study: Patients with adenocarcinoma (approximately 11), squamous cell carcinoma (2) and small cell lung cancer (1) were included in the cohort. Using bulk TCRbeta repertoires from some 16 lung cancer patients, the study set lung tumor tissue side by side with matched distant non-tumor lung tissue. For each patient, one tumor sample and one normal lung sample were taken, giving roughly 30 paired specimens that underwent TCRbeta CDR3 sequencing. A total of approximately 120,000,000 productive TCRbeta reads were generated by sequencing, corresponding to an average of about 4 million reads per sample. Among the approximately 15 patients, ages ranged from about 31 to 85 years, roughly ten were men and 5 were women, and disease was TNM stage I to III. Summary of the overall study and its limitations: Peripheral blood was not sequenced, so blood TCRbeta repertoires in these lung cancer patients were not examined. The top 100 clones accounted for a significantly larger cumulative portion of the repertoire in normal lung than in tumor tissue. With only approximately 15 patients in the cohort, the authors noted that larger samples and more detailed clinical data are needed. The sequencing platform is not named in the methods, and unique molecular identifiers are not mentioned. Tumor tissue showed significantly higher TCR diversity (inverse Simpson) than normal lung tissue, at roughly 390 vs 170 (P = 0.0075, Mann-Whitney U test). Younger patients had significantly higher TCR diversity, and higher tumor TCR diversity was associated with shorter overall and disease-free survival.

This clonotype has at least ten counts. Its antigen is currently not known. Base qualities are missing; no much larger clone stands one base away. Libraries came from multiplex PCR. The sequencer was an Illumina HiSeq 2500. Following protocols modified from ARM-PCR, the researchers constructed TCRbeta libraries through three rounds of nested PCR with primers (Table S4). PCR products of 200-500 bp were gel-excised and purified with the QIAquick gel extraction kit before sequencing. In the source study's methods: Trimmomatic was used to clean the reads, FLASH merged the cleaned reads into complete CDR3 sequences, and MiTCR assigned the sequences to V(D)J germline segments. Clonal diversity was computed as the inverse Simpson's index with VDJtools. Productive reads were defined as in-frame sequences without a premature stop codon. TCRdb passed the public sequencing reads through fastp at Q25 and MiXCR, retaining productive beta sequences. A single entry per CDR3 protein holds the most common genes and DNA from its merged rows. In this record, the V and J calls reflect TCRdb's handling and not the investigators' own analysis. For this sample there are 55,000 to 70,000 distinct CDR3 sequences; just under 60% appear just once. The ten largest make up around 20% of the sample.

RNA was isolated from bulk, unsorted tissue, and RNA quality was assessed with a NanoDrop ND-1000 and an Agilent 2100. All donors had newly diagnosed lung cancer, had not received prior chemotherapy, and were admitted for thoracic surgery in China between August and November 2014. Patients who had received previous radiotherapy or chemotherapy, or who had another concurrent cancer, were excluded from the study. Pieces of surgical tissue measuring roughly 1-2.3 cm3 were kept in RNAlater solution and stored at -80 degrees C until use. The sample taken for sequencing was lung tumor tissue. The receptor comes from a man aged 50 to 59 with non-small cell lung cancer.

The CDR3 has the sequence CASSSDSSEAFF. The DNA sequence is given as TGTGCCAGCAGTTCGGACAGTTCTGAAGCTTTCTTT. The chain joins TRBV28 to TRBJ1-1; TRBD1 might be the D gene, on 6 matching bases. Based on the germline V gene, the CDR1 and CDR2 sequences are MDHEN and SYDVKM. V is pared back by 4 bases and J by 6 bases, with 9 bases lying between the germline termini. From its cysteine to its phenylalanine, the CDR3 spans 12 amino acids. The retained sequence is limited to the CDR3, 36 bases, with the frame set at the first base.